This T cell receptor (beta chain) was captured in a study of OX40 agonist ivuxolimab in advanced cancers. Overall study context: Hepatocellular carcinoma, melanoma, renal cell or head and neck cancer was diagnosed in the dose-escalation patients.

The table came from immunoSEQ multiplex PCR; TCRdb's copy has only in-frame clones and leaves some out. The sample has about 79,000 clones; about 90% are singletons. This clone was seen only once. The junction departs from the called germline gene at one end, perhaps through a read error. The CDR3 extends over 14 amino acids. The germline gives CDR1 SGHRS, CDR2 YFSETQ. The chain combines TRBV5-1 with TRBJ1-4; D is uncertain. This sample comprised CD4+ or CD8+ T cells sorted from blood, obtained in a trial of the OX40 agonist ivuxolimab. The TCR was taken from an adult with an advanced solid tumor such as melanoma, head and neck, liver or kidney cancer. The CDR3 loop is CASSLAGEGEKLFF. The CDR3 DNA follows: TGTGCCAGCAGCTTGGCTGGGGAGGGCGAAAAACTGTTTTTT.